The clone carrying this T cell receptor beta chain was counted ten times or more. Its antigen is undetermined. This specimen belongs to a study of CD8 T cells in ankylosing spondylitis. Each TCR beta library was made by quantitative 5'-RACE that incorporated molecular barcodes. TCRdb recomputed calls from the 5' RACE reads with MiXCR, one row per CDR3 protein. The sample carries 250,000 to 400,000 distinct CDR3 sequences, 11% recorded once. Notes on the study in general: Reports say disease-linked clones showed up significantly more in matched ankylosing spondylitis synovial fluid.

Trimming took 4 bases from V and 2 from J; bases not matched to a gene: 15. CDR3 length: 18 amino acids. Germline assignment: CDR1 SGHRS and CDR2 YFSETQ. The sequenced sample was blood, either unsorted or a sorted T cell fraction (not recorded which). The TCR sequence derives from a female donor with ankylosing spondylitis or in good health (not recorded which). The chain joins TRBV5-1 to TRBJ2-3, with 8 bases aligning to TRBD2. The chain's CDR3 is CASSLGKVDSGATDTQYF. As DNA, the CDR3 is TGCGCCAGCAGCCTTGGAAAAGTTGATAGCGGGGCCACAGATACGCAGTATTTT. Supplemented by reference TRBV5-1 and TRBJ2-3, the full variable domain reads KAGVTQTPRYLIKTRGQQVTLSCSPISGHRSVSWYQQTPGQGLQFLFEYFSETQRNKGNFPGRFSGRQFSNSRSEMNVSTLELGDSALYLCASSLGKVDSGATDTQYFGPGTRLTVL.